The rows below give T cell receptor beta chains drawn from one sample of a study of early T cells in non-severe SARS-CoV-2 infection. TCRdb redid the calling of the 5' RACE reads with MiXCR, one entry per CDR3 protein. The table includes 70,000 to 95,000 distinct CDR3 sequences, about 14% detected once. The sequenced sample was whole blood. The receptor source for this set is an adult who was a healthcare worker with PCR-confirmed SARS-CoV-2 infection or an uninfected control (not recorded which). CDR3s include the opening cysteine and the closing phenylalanine or tryptophan. Each record gives: J gene, V gene, CDR3 length, CDR3 protein.

j_gene: TRBJ2-1
v_gene: TRBV5-1
len: 14
CDR3aa: CASSLPGQYNEQFF

j_gene: TRBJ1-1
v_gene: TRBV24-1
len: 17
CDR3aa: CATSDSRTGGMNTEAFF

j_gene: TRBJ2-3
v_gene: TRBV2
len: 18
CDR3aa: CASSYQIRLAGMMYTQYF

j_gene: TRBJ2-3
v_gene: TRBV29-1
len: 13
CDR3aa: CSVIAGGTDTQYF

j_gene: TRBJ2-5
v_gene: TRBV19
len: 15
CDR3aa: CASSGSSWYQETQYF

j_gene: TRBJ1-6
v_gene: TRBV6-1
len: 15
CDR3aa: CASSELRAGDSPLHF

j_gene: TRBJ1-2
v_gene: TRBV5-4
len: 12
CDR3aa: CASSLEGAGYTF

j_gene: TRBJ1-2
v_gene: TRBV12-5
len: 16
CDR3aa: CASGPQFGLGIDGYTF

j_gene: TRBJ2-1
v_gene: TRBV20-1
len: 14
CDR3aa: CSARRQGVYNEQFF

j_gene: TRBJ1-1
v_gene: TRBV5-6
len: 16
CDR3aa: CATSLGIIFGGSEAFF

j_gene: TRBJ1-2
v_gene: TRBV29-1
len: 12
CDR3aa: CSVYPQTRGYTF

j_gene: TRBJ2-1
v_gene: TRBV5-1
len: 16
CDR3aa: CASSLTSGTNYNEQFF

j_gene: TRBJ2-5
v_gene: TRBV20-1
len: 15
CDR3aa: CSAAGGTSGKETQYF

j_gene: TRBJ1-5
v_gene: TRBV2
len: 13
CDR3aa: CASRVYSNQPQHF

j_gene: TRBJ1-4
v_gene: TRBV5-1
len: 16
CDR3aa: CASSLGPRQANEKLFF

j_gene: TRBJ2-2
v_gene: TRBV11-1
len: 17
CDR3aa: CASSSPSGTPNTGELFF

j_gene: TRBJ1-5
v_gene: TRBV19
len: 16
CDR3aa: CASRQHLLQDNQPQHF

j_gene: TRBJ1-1
v_gene: TRBV10-3
len: 12
CDR3aa: CAVGQLNTEAFF

j_gene: TRBJ2-3
v_gene: TRBV3-1
len: 12
CDR3aa: CASSQDRDTQYF

j_gene: TRBJ2-1
v_gene: TRBV12-3/TRBV12-4
len: 12
CDR3aa: CASSRDPYEQFF

j_gene: TRBJ2-5
v_gene: TRBV19
len: 15
CDR3aa: CASTNPARGQETQYF

j_gene: TRBJ1-2
v_gene: TRBV28
len: 15
CDR3aa: CASKGAGDWSYGYTF

j_gene: TRBJ1-2
v_gene: TRBV7-8
len: 13
CDR3aa: CASSLGKDYGYTF

j_gene: TRBJ2-5
v_gene: TRBV7-2
len: 16
CDR3aa: CASQRWGGRVQETQYF

j_gene: TRBJ1-4
v_gene: TRBV20-1
len: 14
CDR3aa: CSARPQPTNEKLFF

j_gene: TRBJ2-2
v_gene: TRBV29-1
len: 12
CDR3aa: CSATWMTGELFF

j_gene: TRBJ1-2
v_gene: TRBV5-5
len: 14
CDR3aa: CASSANDRWYGYTF

j_gene: TRBJ2-5
v_gene: TRBV28
len: 16
CDR3aa: CASSLGGQGLEATQYF

j_gene: TRBJ2-2
v_gene: TRBV20-1
len: 15
CDR3aa: CSARPGLAGSGELFF

j_gene: TRBJ1-2
v_gene: TRBV6-4
len: 13
CDR3aa: CASSPGTGDGYTF

j_gene: TRBJ1-2
v_gene: TRBV6-1
len: 14
CDR3aa: CASSEQAGDYGYTF

j_gene: TRBJ2-2
v_gene: TRBV20-1
len: 15
CDR3aa: CSARLGTGNTVELFF

j_gene: TRBJ2-4
v_gene: TRBV4-1
len: 15
CDR3aa: CASSQGILAKNIQYF

j_gene: TRBJ2-1
v_gene: TRBV20-1
len: 13
CDR3aa: CSAQRLASNEQFF

j_gene: TRBJ2-3
v_gene: TRBV9
len: 17
CDR3aa: CASSQGLAGGSTDTQYF

j_gene: TRBJ1-1
v_gene: TRBV24-1
len: 13
CDR3aa: CATSDANSYEAFF

j_gene: TRBJ2-1
v_gene: TRBV7-8
len: 11
CDR3aa: CASSLLAGPFF

j_gene: TRBJ2-3
v_gene: TRBV27
len: 18
CDR3aa: CASSPKTRLAGFTDTQYF

j_gene: TRBJ2-1
v_gene: TRBV12-3/TRBV12-4
len: 15
CDR3aa: CASILAGGVESEQFF

j_gene: TRBJ2-3
v_gene: TRBV28
len: 17
CDR3aa: CASSLKGLAGGKDTQYF

j_gene: TRBJ2-6
v_gene: TRBV10-2
len: 19
CDR3aa: CATMGMQEGSFSGANVLTF

j_gene: TRBJ2-6
v_gene: TRBV7-9
len: 13
CDR3aa: CASSDSGANVLTF

j_gene: TRBJ1-2
v_gene: TRBV19
len: 15
CDR3aa: CASSDKDRFAYGYTF

j_gene: TRBJ2-1
v_gene: TRBV20-1
len: 15
CDR3aa: CSARDSLAPINEQFF

j_gene: TRBJ1-5
v_gene: TRBV14
len: 13
CDR3aa: CASSQDSNQPQHF

j_gene: TRBJ2-1
v_gene: TRBV7-6
len: 16
CDR3aa: CASSLVGQGTYNEQFF

j_gene: TRBJ2-2
v_gene: TRBV12-3/TRBV12-4
len: 15
CDR3aa: CASSLWQGATGELFF

j_gene: TRBJ2-1
v_gene: TRBV7-3
len: 20
CDR3aa: CASSLMGISGRGTIYNEQFF

j_gene: TRBJ2-1
v_gene: TRBV6-6
len: 19
CDR3aa: CASSHPGLAGGGSYNEQFF

j_gene: TRBJ2-5
v_gene: TRBV20-1
len: 15
CDR3aa: CSAQTSGGARETQYF

j_gene: TRBJ1-1
v_gene: TRBV7-9
len: 16
CDR3aa: CASSPREDRVNTEAFF

j_gene: TRBJ2-2
v_gene: TRBV30
len: 16
CDR3aa: CAWTPRGALNTGELFF

j_gene: TRBJ2-3
v_gene: TRBV11-2
len: 13
CDR3aa: CASSLVFRAKQYF

j_gene: TRBJ1-6
v_gene: TRBV5-6
len: 15
CDR3aa: CASTYRDRHNSPLHF